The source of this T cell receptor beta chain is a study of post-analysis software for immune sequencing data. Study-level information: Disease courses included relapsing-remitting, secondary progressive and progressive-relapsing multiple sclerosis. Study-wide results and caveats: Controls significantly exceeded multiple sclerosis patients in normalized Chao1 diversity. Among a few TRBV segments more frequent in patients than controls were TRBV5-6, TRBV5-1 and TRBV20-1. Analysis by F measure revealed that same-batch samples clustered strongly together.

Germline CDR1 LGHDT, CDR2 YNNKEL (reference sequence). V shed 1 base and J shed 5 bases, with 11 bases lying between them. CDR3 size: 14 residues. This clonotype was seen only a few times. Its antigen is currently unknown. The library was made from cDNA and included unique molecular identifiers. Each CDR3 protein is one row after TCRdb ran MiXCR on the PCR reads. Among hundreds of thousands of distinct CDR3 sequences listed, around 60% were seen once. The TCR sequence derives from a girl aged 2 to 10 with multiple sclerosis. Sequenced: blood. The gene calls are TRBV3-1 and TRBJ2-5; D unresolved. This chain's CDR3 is CASSQATSTETQYF. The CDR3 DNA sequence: TGTGCCAGCAGCCAAGCCACCTCCACGGAGACCCAGTACTTC.